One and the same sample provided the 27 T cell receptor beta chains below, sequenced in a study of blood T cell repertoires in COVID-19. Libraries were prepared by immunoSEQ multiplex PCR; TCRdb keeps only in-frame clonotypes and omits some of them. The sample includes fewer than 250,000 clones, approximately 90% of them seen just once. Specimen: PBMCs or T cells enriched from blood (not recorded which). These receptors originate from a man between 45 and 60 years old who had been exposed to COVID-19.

The CDR3 DNA reads TGTGCCAGCAGTCGACAGGCGCCTTACGAGCAGTACGTC. It yields the protein CASSRQAPYEQYV. V is TRBV28 and J is TRBJ2-7; D may be TRBD1 (6 bases). Deletions cut 5 bases from V and 4 bases from J, with 12 bases between. This CDR3 has 13 amino acids. From germline, CDR1 is MDHEN and CDR2 SYDVKM.

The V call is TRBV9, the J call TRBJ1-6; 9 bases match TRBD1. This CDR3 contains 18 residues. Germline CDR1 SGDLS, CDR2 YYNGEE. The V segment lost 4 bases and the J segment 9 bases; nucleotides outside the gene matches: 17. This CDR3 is CASSPIQDRGLRGSPLHF. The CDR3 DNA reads TGTGCCAGCAGCCCCATTCAGGACAGGGGTCTGCGTGGTTCACCCCTCCACTTT.

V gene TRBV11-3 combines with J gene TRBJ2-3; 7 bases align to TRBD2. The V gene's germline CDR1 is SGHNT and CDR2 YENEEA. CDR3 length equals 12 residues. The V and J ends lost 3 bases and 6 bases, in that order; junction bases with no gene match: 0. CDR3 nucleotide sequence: TGTGCCAGCAGCTTGGGGGGGGATACGCAGTATTTT. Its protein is CASSLGGDTQYF. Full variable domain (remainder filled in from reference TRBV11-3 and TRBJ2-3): EAGVVQSPRYKIIEKKQPVAFWCNPISGHNTLYWYLQNLGQGPELLIRYENEEAVDDSQLPKDRFSAERLKGVDSTLKIQPAELGDSAVYLCASSLGGDTQYFGPGTRLTVL.

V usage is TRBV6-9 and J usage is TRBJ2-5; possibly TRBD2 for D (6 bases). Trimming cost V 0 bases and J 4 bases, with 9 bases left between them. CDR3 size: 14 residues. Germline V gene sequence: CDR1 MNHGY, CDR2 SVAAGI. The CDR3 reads CASSYSGGGETQYF. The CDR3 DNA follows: TGTGCCAGCAGTTATTCCGGGGGTGGAGAGACCCAGTACTTC.

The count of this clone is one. CDR3 in amino acids: CASRPTNTGELFF. In DNA, the CDR3 is TGTGCCAGCAGGCCTACGAACACCGGGGAGCTGTTTTTT. V usage is TRBV5-4 and J usage is TRBJ2-2; D gene uncertain. Germline V gene sequence: CDR1 SGHNT, CDR2 YYREEE (reference sequence). V was cut by 5 bases and J by 0 bases, with 5 bases left in between. The CDR3 is made up of 13 amino acids.

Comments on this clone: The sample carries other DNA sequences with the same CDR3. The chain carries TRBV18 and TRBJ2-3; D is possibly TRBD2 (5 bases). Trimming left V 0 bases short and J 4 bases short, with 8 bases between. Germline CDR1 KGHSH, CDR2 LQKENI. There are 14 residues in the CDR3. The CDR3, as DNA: TGTGCCAGCTCACCACCTGGGAGTCCAGATACGCAGTATTTT. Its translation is CASSPPGSPDTQYF.

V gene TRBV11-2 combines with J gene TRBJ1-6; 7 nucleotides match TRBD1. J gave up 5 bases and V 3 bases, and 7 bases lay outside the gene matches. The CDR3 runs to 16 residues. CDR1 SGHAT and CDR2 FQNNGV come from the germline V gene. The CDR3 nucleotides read TGTGCCAGCAGCTTCTCCCGGACAGGTGATAATTCACCCCTCCACTTT. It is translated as CASSFSRTGDNSPLHF.

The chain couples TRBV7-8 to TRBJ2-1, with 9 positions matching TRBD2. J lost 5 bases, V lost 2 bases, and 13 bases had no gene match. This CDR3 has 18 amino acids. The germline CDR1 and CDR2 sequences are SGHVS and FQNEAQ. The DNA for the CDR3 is TGTGCCAGCAGCTTATCGGTTTACTTGCGGGAGGGCCACAATGAGCAGTTCTTC. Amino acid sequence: CASSLSVYLREGHNEQFF.

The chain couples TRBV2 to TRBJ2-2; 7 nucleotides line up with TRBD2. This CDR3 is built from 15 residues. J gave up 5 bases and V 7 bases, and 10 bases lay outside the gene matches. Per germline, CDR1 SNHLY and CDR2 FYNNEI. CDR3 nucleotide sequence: TGTGCCAGCACCAGAGGGGATAGCGGGACCGGGGAGCTGTTTTTT. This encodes CASTRGDSGTGELFF.

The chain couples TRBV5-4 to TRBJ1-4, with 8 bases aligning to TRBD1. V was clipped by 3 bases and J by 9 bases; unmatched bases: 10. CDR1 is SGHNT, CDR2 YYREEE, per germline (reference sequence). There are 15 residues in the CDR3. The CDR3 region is CASSSPTGESKKLFF. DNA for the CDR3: TGTGCCAGCAGCTCCCCGACAGGGGAGTCGAAAAAACTGTTTTTT. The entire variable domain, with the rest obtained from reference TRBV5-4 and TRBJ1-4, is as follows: ETGVTQSPTHLIKTRGQQVTLRCSSQSGHNTVSWYQQALGQGPQFIFQYYREEENGRGNFPPRFSGLQFPNYSSELNVNALELDDSALYLCASSSPTGESKKLFFGSGTQLSVL.

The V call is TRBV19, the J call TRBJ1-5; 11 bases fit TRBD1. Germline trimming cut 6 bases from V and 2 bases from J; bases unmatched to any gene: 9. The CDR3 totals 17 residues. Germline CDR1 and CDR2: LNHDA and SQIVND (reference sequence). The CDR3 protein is CASSSGQGAVGNQPQHF. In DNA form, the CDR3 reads TGTGCCAGTAGCTCCGGACAGGGGGCAGTAGGCAATCAGCCCCAGCATTTT.

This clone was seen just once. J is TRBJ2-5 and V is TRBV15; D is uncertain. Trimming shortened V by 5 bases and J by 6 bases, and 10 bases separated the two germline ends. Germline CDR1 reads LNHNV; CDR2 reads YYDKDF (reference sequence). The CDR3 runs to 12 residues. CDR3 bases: TGTGCCACCAGCGAACGACTGAAGACCCAGTACTTC. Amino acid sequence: CATSERLKTQYF.

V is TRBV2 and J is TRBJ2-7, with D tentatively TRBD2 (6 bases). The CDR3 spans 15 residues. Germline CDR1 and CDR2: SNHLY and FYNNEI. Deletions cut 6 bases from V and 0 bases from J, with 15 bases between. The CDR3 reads CASRQTGTDSYEQYF. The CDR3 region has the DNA TGTGCCAGCAGACAAACCGGGACTGACTCCTACGAGCAGTACTTC.

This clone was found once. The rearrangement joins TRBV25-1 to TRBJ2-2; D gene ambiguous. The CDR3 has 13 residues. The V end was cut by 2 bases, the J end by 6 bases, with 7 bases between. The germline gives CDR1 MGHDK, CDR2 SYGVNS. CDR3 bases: TGTGCCAGCAGTGAACAGTCCGCCGGGGAGCTGTTTTTT. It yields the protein CASSEQSAGELFF.

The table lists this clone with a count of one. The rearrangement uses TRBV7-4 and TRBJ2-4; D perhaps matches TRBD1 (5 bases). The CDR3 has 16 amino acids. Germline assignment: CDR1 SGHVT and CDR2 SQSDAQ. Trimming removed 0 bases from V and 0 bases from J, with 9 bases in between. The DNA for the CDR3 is TGTGCCAGCAGCTTAGCGACAGCTCTAGCCAAAAACATTCAGTACTTC. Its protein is CASSLATALAKNIQYF.

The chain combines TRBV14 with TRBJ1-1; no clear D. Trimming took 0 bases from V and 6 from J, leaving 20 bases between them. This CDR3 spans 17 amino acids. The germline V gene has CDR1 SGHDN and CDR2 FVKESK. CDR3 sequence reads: CASSQELLRAGIAEAFF. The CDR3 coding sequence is TGTGCCAGCAGCCAAGAGCTCTTAAGGGCGGGTATCGCTGAAGCTTTCTTT.

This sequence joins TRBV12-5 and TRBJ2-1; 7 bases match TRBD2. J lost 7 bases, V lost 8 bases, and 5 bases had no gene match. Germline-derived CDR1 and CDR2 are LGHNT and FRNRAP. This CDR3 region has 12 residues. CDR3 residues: CASMRERNEQFF. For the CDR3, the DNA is TGTGCTAGTATGCGGGAGCGTAATGAGCAGTTCTTC.

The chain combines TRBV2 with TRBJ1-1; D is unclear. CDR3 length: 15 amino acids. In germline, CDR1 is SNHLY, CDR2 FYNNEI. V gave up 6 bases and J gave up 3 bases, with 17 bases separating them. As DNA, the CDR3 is TGTGCCAGCAGGTTCGAAATGGTTGCGTACACTGAAGCTTTCTTT. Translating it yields CASRFEMVAYTEAFF.

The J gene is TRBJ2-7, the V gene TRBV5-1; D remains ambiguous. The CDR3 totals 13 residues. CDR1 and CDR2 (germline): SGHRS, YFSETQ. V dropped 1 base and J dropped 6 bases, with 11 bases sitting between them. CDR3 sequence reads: CASSLTVTGEQYF. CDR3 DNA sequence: TGCGCCAGCAGCTTGACAGTAACCGGCGAGCAGTACTTC.

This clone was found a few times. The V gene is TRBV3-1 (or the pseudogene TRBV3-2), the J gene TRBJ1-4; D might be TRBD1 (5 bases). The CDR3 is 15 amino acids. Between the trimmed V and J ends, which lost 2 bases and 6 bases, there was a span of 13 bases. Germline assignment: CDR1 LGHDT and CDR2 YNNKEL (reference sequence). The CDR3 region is CASSQQTEYDEKLFF. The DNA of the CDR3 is TGTGCCAGCAGCCAACAGACAGAATATGATGAAAAACTGTTTTTT.

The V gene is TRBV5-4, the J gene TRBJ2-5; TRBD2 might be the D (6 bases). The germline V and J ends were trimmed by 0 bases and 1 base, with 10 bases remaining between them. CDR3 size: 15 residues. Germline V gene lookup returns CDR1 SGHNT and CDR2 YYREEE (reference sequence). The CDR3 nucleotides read TGTGCCAGCAGCTTGGATGGGGGGACCCAAGAGACCCAGTACTTC. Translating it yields CASSLDGGTQETQYF.

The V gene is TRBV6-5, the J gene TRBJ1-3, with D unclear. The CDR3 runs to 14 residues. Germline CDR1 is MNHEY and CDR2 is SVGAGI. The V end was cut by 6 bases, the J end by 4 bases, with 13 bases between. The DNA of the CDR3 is TGTGCCAGCAGCCTACTCCCCAGGGGAAACACCATATATTTT. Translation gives CASSLLPRGNTIYF.

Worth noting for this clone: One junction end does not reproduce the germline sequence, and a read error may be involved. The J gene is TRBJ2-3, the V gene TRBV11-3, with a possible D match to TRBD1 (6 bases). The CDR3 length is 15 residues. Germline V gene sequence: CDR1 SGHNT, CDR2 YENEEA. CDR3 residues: CASSVEGQNPNTQYF. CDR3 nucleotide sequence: TGTGCCAGCAGCGTAGAAGGACAGAACCCAAATACGCAGTATTTT.

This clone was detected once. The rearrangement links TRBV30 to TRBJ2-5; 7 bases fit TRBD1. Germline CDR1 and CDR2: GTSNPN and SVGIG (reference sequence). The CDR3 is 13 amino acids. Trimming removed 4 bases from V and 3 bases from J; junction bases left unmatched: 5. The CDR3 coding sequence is TGTGCCTGGAAGGGCGACAGGGAAGAGACCCAGTACTTC. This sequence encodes CAWKGDREETQYF.

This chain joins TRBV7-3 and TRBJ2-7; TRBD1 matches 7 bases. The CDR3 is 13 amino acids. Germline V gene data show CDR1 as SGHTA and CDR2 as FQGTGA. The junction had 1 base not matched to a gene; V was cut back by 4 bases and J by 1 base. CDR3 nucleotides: TGTGCCAGCAGCTCAGGGGGTTCCTACGAGCAGTACTTC. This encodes CASSSGGSYEQYF. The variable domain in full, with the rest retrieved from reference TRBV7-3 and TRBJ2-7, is GAGVSQTPSNKVTEKGKYVELRCDPISGHTALYWYRQSLGQGPEFLIYFQGTGAADDSGLPNDRFFAVRPEGSVSTLKIQRTERGDSAVYLCASSSGGSYEQYFGPGTRLTVT.

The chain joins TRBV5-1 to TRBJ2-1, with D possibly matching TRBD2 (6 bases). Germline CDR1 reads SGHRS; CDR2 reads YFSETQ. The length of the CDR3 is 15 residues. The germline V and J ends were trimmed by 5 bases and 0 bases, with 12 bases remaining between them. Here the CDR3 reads CASRIDGGSYNEQFF. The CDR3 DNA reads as TGCGCCAGCAGGATAGACGGGGGCTCCTACAATGAGCAGTTCTTC.

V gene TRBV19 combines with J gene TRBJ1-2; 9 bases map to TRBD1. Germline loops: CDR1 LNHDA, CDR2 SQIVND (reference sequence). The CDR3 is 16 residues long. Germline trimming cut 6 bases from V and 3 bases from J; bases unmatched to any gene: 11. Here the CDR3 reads CASSTIGTGNHYGYTF. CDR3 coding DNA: TGTGCCAGTAGCACGATCGGGACAGGGAACCACTATGGCTACACCTTC.